Sequencing of this TCR beta chain was carried out in a study of T cell clones after liver transplantation. Study at large: In this trial, immunosuppression withdrawal was attempted within 2 years of liver transplant. Apart from a few HCV-positive recipients, transplants were for non-autoimmune, non-viral reasons. Patients counted as tolerant after at least one year off all immunosuppression, enzymes not exceeding twice normal. General study findings and limits: Circulating graft-donor-reactive CD4 TCRbeta sequences fell significantly post-transplant in 5 of 8 subjects.

Germline V gene lookup returns CDR1 MDHEN and CDR2 SYDVKM. CDR3 length equals 17 residues. Trimming cost V 8 bases and J 0 bases; bases outside gene matches: 10. Sequencing was performed with immunoSEQ multiplex PCR; in TCRdb, only in-frame clones are kept and a portion is missing. The sample records some 120,000 clones, approximately 90% being singletons. Details on this clone: The antigen is not known.

This receptor was identified in a human patient who received a liver transplant. Some T cells may originate from the graft donor. This material consisted of CD4+ T cells from blood, taken 12 months after liver transplant. This rearrangement joins TRBV28 to TRBJ2-6; 7 bases are a match to TRBD1. Written as DNA, the CDR3 is TGTGCCAGCGGTACGGCCTCAGGGGGCTCTGGGGCCAACGTCCTGACTTTC. The encoded protein is CASGTASGGSGANVLTF.